Following are 16 T cell receptor beta chains from one sample sequenced in a study of CD8+ T cells in alopecia areata. RNA extraction was followed by reverse transcription into cDNA, which acted as the sequencing template. TCRdb keeps only in-frame clones here, not all; method: immunoSEQ multiplex PCR. Here the sample spans over 200,000 clones, around 62% being singletons. Sequencing was performed on CD4+ T cells sorted from blood, taken at week 0. Every receptor here comes from a human donor with alopecia areata.

This clone occurred once. The CDR3 DNA follows: TGTGCCAGCACGCGGAGAGGGCGAATCTCTGGGGCCAACGTCCTGACTTTC. Protein product: CASTRRGRISGANVLTF. V is TRBV11-2 and J is TRBJ2-6, with D tentatively TRBD2 (5 bases). The V gene's germline CDR1 is SGHAT and CDR2 FQNNGV. Deletions cut 7 bases from V and 0 bases from J, with 16 bases between. This CDR3 has 17 residues.

Only a few counts were recorded for this clone. The chain recombines TRBV6-5 with TRBJ2-7, with a possible D match to TRBD2 (5 bases). V shed 6 bases and J shed 7 bases, with 19 bases lying between them. The CDR3 loop spans 14 amino acids. Germline V lookup: CDR1 MNHEY, CDR2 SVGAGI. This chain's CDR3 is CASSPQWRVGEQYF. As DNA, the CDR3 is TGTGCCAGCAGCCCCCAATGGCGGGTGGGGGAGCAGTACTTC.

This clone was seen a handful of times. The chain links TRBV29-1 to TRBJ1-1, with 10 nucleotides matching TRBD1. The CDR3 has 13 amino acids. Trimming took 6 bases from V and 4 from J; bases not matched to a gene: 5. Per the germline V gene, CDR1 is SQVTM and CDR2 is ANQGSEA. The CDR3 region has the DNA TGCAGCGTCGGGGGACAGGGGAGCACTGAAGCTTTCTTT. Its translation: CSVGGQGSTEAFF.

The rearrangement links TRBV5-6 to TRBJ1-2; D not certain. Looked up from germline, CDR1 is SGHDT and CDR2 is YYEEEE. The germline V and J ends were trimmed by 6 bases and 4 bases, with 13 bases remaining between them. The CDR3 is 13 amino acids. This chain's CDR3 is CASTRTEFYGYTF. Written as DNA, the CDR3 is TGTGCCAGCACTAGGACGGAATTCTATGGCTACACCTTC.

The chain is built from TRBV7-2 and TRBJ2-2, with D perhaps given as TRBD1 or TRBD2 (5 bases each). Trimming took 2 bases from V and 3 from J, leaving 7 bases between them. The CDR3 consists of 14 residues. CDR1 and CDR2 from the germline V gene are SGHTA and FQGNSA. CDR3 in amino acids: CASSLRGDTGELFF. Here the CDR3 DNA reads TGTGCCAGCAGCTTAAGGGGAGACACCGGGGAGCTGTTTTTT.

The CDR3 loop reads CAWSGGGRPYEQYF. The DNA for the CDR3 is TGTGCCTGGAGTGGAGGGGGCAGGCCCTACGAGCAGTACTTC. The gene calls are TRBV30 and TRBJ2-7; 7 nucleotides align to TRBD1. Germline-derived CDR1 and CDR2 are GTSNPN and SVGIG (reference sequence). The CDR3 consists of 14 residues. The trim removed 1 base at V and 2 bases at J, leaving 5 bases unmatched.

The genes are TRBV30 and TRBJ1-2; D might be TRBD1 (6 bases). V was shortened by 4 bases and J by 8 bases, with 14 bases between the two germline ends. This CDR3 has 12 residues. Germline loops: CDR1 GTSNPN, CDR2 SVGIG (reference sequence). CDR3 in DNA: TGTGCCTGGATCTCTCGAGGGGGAGGCTACACCTTC. Translating gives CAWISRGGGYTF.

In DNA, the CDR3 is TGCAGCGTTGTTGTCGGGAGATTCTCTGGGGCCAACGTCCTGACTTTC. It yields the protein CSVVVGRFSGANVLTF. J is TRBJ2-6 and V is TRBV29-1; D possibly corresponds to TRBD2 (6 bases). Germline V CDR1 and CDR2: SQVTM, ANQGSEA. V lost 4 bases, J lost 0 bases, and 13 bases lay in between. CDR3 length: 16 residues.

Details on this clone: The same CDR3 arises from other DNA sequences in this sample as well. This sequence joins TRBV27 and TRBJ2-1; the D gene is possibly TRBD2 (5 bases). V lost 5 bases and J 4 bases, leaving 15 bases between the germline ends. The CDR3 runs 15 residues. From germline, CDR1 is MNHEY and CDR2 SMNVEV (reference sequence). Here the CDR3 DNA reads TGTGCCAGCAGTCCTGGATGGACGGGGTACAATGAGCAGTTCTTC. The encoded protein is CASSPGWTGYNEQFF.

The genes are TRBV27 and TRBJ1-6; 9 positions agree with TRBD1. Germline lookup yields CDR1 MNHEY and CDR2 SMNVEV (reference sequence). The J segment lost 8 bases and the V segment lost 5 bases, leaving 4 bases of the junction unmatched. The CDR3 contains 14 residues. CDR3 protein: CASSDRGVHSPLHF. The CDR3 DNA follows: TGTGCCAGCAGTGACAGGGGGGTTCATTCACCCCTCCACTTT.

The chain couples TRBV2 to TRBJ1-5; D may be TRBD1 (6 bases). The CDR3 is made up of 12 amino acids. Germline-derived CDR1 and CDR2 are SNHLY and FYNNEI. V dropped 4 bases and J dropped 7 bases, with 8 bases sitting between them. The CDR3 is CASSGTVQPQHF. CDR3 DNA: TGTGCCAGCAGTGGGACAGTACAGCCCCAGCATTTT.

The V gene is TRBV29-1, the J gene TRBJ2-1; TRBD2 might be the D (6 bases). The V end lost 1 base, the J end lost 4 bases, and 11 bases lay between the germline ends. Germline CDR1 reads SQVTM; CDR2 reads ANQGSEA. The CDR3 is 14 residues long. The chain's CDR3 is CSVEGGDFYNEQFF. For the CDR3, the DNA is TGCAGCGTTGAAGGAGGGGACTTTTACAATGAGCAGTTCTTC.

The J gene is TRBJ2-5, the V gene TRBV5-1, with D perhaps matching TRBD2 (5 bases). The V end was cut by 1 base, the J end by 1 base, with 11 bases between. The germline CDR1 and CDR2 sequences are SGHRS and YFSETQ. The CDR3 sequence is 15 residues long. CDR3 sequence: CASSLSGVPQETQYF. The CDR3 DNA reads TGCGCCAGCAGCTTGTCCGGGGTTCCCCAAGAGACCCAGTACTTC.

V and J are TRBV11-2 and TRBJ2-2; weak D call: TRBD2 (5 bases). This CDR3 contains 15 residues. Trimming removed 1 base from V and 6 bases from J, with 12 bases in between. Germline V lookup: CDR1 SGHAT, CDR2 FQNNGV. CDR3 region: CASSLVRGNAGELFF. Written as DNA, the CDR3 is TGTGCCAGCAGCTTAGTTCGGGGTAACGCCGGGGAGCTGTTTTTT.

The rearrangement uses TRBV5-1 and TRBJ2-1; 9 bases are shared with TRBD2. The CDR3 runs 16 residues. J was trimmed by 4 bases and V by 3 bases; bases with no gene match: 8. From germline, CDR1 is SGHRS and CDR2 YFSETQ. This CDR3 reads CASSSISTSGYNEQFF. The CDR3 DNA follows: TGCGCCAGCAGCTCTATATCGACTAGCGGATACAATGAGCAGTTCTTC. Variable domain in full (rest from reference TRBV5-1 and TRBJ2-1): KAGVTQTPRYLIKTRGQQVTLSCSPISGHRSVSWYQQTPGQGLQFLFEYFSETQRNKGNFPGRFSGRQFSNSRSEMNVSTLELGDSALYLCASSSISTSGYNEQFFGPGTRLTVL.

This chain joins TRBV6-6 and TRBJ2-1, with 8 bases fitting TRBD1. This CDR3 is built from 16 residues. Germline values: CDR1 MNHNY, CDR2 SVGAGI (reference sequence). V trimming: 5 bases; J trimming: 4 bases; junction bases outside the gene matches: 10. This chain's CDR3 is CASSPPGQVLYNEQFF. CDR3 DNA sequence: TGTGCCAGCAGTCCTCCGGGACAGGTTTTGTACAATGAGCAGTTCTTC.